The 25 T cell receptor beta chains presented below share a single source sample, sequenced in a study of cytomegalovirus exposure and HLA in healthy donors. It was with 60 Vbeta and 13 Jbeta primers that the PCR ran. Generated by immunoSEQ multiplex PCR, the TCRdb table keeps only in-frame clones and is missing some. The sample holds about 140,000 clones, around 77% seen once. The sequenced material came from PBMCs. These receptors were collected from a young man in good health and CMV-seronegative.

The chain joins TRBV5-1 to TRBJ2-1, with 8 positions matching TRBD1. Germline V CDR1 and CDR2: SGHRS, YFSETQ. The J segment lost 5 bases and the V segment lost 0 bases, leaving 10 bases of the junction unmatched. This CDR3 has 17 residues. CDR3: CASSLAPQTGAHNEQFF. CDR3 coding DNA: TGCGCCAGCAGCTTGGCACCCCAGACAGGGGCCCACAATGAGCAGTTCTTC.

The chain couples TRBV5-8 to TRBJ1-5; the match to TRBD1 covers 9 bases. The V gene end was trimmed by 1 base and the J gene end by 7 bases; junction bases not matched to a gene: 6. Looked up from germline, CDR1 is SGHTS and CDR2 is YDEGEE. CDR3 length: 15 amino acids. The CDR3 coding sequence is TGTGCCAGCAGCTTGTTTGAAGGGACAGGGCAGCCCCAGCATTTT. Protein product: CASSLFEGTGQPQHF.

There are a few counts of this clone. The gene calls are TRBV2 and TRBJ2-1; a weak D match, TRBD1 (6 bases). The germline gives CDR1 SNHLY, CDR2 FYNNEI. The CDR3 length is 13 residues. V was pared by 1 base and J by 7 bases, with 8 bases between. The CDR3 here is CASSEDRENEQFF. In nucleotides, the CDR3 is TGTGCCAGCAGTGAAGACAGGGAAAATGAGCAGTTCTTC.

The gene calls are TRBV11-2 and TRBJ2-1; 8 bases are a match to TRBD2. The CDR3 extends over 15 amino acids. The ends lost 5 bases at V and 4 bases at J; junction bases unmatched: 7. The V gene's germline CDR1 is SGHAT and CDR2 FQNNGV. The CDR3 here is CASSEAGDPYNEQFF. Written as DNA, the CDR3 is TGTGCCAGCAGCGAAGCGGGGGACCCATACAATGAGCAGTTCTTC.

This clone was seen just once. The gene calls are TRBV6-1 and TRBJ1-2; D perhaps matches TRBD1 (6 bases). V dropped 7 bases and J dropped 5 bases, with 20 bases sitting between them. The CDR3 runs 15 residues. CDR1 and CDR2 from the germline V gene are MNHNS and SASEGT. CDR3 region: CASIDADSYFYGYTF. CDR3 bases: TGTGCCAGCATTGACGCGGACAGCTATTTTTATGGCTACACCTTC.

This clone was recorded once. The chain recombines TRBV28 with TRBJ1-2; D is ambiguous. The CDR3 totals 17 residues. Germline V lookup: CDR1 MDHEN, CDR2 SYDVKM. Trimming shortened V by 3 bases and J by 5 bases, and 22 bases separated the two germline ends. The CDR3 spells CASSFFRLSRDGYGYTF. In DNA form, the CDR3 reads TGTGCCAGCAGTTTTTTTCGATTGTCACGCGACGGGTATGGCTACACCTTC.

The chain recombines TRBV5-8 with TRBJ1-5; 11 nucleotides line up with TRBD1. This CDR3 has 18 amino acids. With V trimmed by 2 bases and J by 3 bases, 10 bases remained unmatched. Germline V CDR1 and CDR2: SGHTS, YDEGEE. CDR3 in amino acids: CASSFRWTGGFINQPQHF. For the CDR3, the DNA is TGTGCCAGCAGCTTTAGATGGACAGGGGGCTTTATCAATCAGCCCCAGCATTTT.

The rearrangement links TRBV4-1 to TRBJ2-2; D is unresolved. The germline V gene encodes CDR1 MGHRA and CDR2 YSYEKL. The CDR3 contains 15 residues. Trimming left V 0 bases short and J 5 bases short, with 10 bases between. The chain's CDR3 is CASSQDLGETGELFF. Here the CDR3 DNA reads TGCGCCAGCAGCCAAGATTTAGGAGAGACCGGGGAGCTGTTTTTT.

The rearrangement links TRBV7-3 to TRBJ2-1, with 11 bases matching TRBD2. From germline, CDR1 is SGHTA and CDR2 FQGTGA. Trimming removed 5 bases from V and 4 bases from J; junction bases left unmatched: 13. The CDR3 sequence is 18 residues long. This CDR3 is CASSKTSSGRPAYNEQFF. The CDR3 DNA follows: TGTGCCAGCAGCAAAACATCTAGCGGGAGGCCGGCTTACAATGAGCAGTTCTTC.

The CDR3 DNA reads as TGTGCCAGCAGTTCCGGACTAGCGGGGGTACATCAGTACTTC. It specifies CASSSGLAGVHQYF. The chain carries TRBV27 and TRBJ2-5; 13 nucleotides agree with TRBD2. The junction had 7 bases not matched to a gene; V was cut back by 4 bases and J by 11 bases. The CDR3 extends over 14 amino acids. Germline V lookup: CDR1 MNHEY, CDR2 SMNVEV (reference sequence).

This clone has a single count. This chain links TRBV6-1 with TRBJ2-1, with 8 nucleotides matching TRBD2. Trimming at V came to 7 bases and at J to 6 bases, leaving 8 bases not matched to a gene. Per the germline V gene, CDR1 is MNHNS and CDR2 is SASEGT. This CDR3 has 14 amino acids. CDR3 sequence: CASTEGTSPNEQFF. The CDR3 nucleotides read TGTGCCAGCACCGAGGGGACTAGTCCCAATGAGCAGTTCTTC.

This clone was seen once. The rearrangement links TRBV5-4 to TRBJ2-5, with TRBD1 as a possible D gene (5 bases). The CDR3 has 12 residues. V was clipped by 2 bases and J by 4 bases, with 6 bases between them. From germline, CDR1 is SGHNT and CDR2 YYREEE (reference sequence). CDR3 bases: TGTGCCAGCAGCTTCAGGGCAGAGACCCAGTACTTC. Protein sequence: CASSFRAETQYF.

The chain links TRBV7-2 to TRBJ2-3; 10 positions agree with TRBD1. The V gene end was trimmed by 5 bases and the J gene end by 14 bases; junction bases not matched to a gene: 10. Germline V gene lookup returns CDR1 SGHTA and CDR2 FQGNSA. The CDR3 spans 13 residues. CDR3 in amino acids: CASSPYGQGGGYF. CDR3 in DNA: TGTGCCAGCAGCCCCTACGGACAGGGGGGCGGGTATTTT.

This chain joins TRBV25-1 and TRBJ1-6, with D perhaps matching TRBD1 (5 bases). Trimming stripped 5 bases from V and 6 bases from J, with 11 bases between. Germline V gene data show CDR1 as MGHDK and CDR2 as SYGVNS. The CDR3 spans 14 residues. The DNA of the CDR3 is TGTGCCAGCAGTCGGGGGGTCCTTAATTCACCCCTCCACTTT. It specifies CASSRGVLNSPLHF. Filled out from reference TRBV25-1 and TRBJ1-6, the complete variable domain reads EADIYQTPRYLVIGTGKKITLECSQTMGHDKMYWYQQDPGMELHLIHYSYGVNSTEKGDLSSESTVSRIRTEHFPLTLESARPSHTSQYLCASSRGVLNSPLHFGNGTRLTVT.

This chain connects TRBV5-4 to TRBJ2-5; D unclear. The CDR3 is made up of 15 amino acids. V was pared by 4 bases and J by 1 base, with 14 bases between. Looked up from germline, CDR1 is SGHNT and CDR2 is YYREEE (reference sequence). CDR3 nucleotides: TGTGCCAGCAGCCCTGACCGGAGTCGCCAAGAGACCCAGTACTTC. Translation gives CASSPDRSRQETQYF.

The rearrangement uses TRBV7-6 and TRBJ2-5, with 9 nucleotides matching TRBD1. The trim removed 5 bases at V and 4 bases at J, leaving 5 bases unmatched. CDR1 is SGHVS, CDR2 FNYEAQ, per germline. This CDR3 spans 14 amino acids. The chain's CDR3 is CASSGGQGTETQYF. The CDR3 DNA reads TGTGCCAGCAGCGGGGGACAGGGAACAGAGACCCAGTACTTC.

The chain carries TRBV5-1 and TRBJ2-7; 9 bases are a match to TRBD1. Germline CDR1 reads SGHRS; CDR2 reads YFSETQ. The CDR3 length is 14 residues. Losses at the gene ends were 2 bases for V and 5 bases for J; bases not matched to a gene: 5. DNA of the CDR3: TGCGCCAGCAGCTTAGCCGGGACAGGGAACGAGCAGTACTTC. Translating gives CASSLAGTGNEQYF.

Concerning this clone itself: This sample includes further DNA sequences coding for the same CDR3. CDR3 sequence: CASSLEAGGTTDTQYF. As DNA, the CDR3 is TGCGCCAGCAGCTTGGAAGCGGGGGGCACCACAGATACGCAGTATTTT. The V and J genes are TRBV5-1 and TRBJ2-3; TRBD2 matches 9 bases. The V gene's germline CDR1 is SGHRS and CDR2 YFSETQ. This CDR3 comprises 16 residues. The V segment lost 0 bases and the J segment 2 bases; nucleotides outside the gene matches: 4. Looking up the rest from reference TRBV5-1 and TRBJ2-3 gives the full variable domain: KAGVTQTPRYLIKTRGQQVTLSCSPISGHRSVSWYQQTPGQGLQFLFEYFSETQRNKGNFPGRFSGRQFSNSRSEMNVSTLELGDSALYLCASSLEAGGTTDTQYFGPGTRLTVL.

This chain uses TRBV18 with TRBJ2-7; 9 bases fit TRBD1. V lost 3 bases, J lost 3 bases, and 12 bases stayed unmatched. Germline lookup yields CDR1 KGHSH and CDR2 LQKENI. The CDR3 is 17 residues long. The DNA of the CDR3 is TGTGCCAGCTCACCCTTAACTAGGGGGACAGGGAGCTACGAGCAGTACTTC. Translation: CASSPLTRGTGSYEQYF.

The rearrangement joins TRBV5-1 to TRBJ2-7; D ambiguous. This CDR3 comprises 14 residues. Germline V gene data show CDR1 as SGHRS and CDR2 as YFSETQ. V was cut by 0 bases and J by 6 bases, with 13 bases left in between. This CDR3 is CASSLGGLGSEQYF. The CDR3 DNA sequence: TGCGCCAGCAGCTTGGGTGGTCTAGGATCCGAGCAGTACTTC.

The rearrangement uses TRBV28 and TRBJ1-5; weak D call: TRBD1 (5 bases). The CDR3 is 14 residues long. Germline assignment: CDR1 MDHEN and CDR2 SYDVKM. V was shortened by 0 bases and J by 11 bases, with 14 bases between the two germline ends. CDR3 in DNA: TGTGCCAGCAGTTTATGGGGGCGGGGAGAGTCCCAGCATTTT. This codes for CASSLWGRGESQHF.

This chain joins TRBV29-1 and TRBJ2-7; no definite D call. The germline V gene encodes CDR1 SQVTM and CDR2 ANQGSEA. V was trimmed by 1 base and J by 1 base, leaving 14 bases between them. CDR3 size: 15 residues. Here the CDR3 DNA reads TGCAGCGTTGAAGGACCTGAGTGGGCTTCCTACGAGCAGTACTTC. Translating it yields CSVEGPEWASYEQYF.

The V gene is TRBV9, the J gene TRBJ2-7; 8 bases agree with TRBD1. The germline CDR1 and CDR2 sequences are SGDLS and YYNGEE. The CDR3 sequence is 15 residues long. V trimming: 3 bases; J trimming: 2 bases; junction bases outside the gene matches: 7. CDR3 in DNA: TGTGCCAGCAGCGCGCACAGGGGGACAACCTACGAGCAGTACTTC. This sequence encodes CASSAHRGTTYEQYF.

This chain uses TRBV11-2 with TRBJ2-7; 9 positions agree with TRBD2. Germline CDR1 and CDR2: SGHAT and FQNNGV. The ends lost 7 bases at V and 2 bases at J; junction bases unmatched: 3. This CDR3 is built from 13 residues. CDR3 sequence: CASKLAGAYEQYF. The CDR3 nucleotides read TGTGCCAGCAAATTAGCGGGAGCCTACGAGCAGTACTTC. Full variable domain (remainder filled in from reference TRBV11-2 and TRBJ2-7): EAGVAQSPRYKIIEKRQSVAFWCNPISGHATLYWYQQILGQGPKLLIQFQNNGVVDDSQLPKDRFSAERLKGVDSTLKIQPAKLEDSAVYLCASKLAGAYEQYFGPGTRLTVT.

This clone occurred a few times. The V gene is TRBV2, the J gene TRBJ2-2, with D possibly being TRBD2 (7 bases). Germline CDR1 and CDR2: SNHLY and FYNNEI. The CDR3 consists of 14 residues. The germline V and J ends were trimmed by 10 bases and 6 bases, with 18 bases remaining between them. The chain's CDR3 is CATLQTGRAGELFF. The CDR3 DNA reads TGTGCCACGCTCCAAACAGGGAGGGCCGGGGAGCTGTTTTTT.